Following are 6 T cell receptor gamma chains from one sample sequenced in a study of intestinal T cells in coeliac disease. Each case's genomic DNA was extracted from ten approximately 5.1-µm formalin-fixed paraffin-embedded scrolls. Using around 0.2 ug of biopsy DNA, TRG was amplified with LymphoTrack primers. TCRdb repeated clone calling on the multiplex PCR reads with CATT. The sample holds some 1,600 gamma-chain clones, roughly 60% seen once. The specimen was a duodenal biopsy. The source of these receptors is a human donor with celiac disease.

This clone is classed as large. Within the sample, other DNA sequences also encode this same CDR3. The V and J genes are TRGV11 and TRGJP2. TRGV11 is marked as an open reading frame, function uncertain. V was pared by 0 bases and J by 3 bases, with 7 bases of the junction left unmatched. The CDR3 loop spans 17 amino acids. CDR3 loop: CACWIRHSKGSDWIKTF. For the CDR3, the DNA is TGTGCCTGCTGGATTAGGCACAGTAAAGGTAGTGATTGGATCAAGACGTTT.

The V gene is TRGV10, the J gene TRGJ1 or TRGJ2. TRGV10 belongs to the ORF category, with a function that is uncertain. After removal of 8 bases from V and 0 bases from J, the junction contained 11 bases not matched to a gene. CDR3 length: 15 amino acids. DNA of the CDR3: TGTGCTGCGTGGGATTACCCCTGGAATTATTATAAGAAACTCTTT. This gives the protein CAAWDYPWNYYKKLF.

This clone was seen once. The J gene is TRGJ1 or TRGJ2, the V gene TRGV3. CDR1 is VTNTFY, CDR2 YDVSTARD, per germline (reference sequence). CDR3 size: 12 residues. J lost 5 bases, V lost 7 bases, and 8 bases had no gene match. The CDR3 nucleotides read TGTGCCACCTGCGTCCACAATTATAAGAAACTCTTT. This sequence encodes CATCVHNYKKLF.

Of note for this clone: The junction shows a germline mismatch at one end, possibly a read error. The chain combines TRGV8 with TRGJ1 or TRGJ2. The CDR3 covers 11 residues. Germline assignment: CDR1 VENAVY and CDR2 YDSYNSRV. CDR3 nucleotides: TGTGCCACCAGGGACCTCAATAAGAAACTCTTT. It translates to CATRDLNKKLF.

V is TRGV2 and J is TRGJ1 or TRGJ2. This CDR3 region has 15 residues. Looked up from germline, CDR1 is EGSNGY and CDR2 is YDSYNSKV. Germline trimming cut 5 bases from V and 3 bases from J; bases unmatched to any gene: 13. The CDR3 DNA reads TGTGCCACCTGGGGCGGTCCGAAGTTTTATTATAAGAAACTCTTT. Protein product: CATWGGPKFYYKKLF.

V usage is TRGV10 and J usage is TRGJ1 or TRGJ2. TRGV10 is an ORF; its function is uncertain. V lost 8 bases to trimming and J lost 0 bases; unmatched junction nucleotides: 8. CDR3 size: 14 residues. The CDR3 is CAAWMDRNYYKKLF. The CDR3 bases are TGTGCTGCGTGGATGGACCGGAATTATTATAAGAAACTCTTT.